This T cell receptor (beta chain) appears in the sequencing data of a study of blood T cell repertoires in COVID-19. As for the study in general: Specimens from acute and convalescent COVID-19 originated in the United States, Italy and Spain.

The CDR3 sequence is 14 residues long. V lost 0 bases and J lost 7, with 13 bases in between. The germline gives CDR1 SGDLS, CDR2 YYNGEE. TCRdb's table, derived via immunoSEQ multiplex PCR, lists solely in-frame clones and lacks some. This table holds more than 250,000 clones, over 75% found once. Sequencing was done on a sample of peripheral blood. The sequence was obtained from a human donor in a cohort sampled during active COVID-19. The V call is TRBV9, the J call TRBJ1-1; TRBD1 might be the D (6 bases). DNA for the CDR3: TGTGCCAGCAGCGTAGGTTGGACAGAAAGTGAAGCTTTCTTT. Translating gives CASSVGWTESEAFF.